This TCR beta chain was retrieved from a study of control samples from healthy donors and cancer patients. The CDR3 consists of 17 residues. Germline CDR1 and CDR2: SGHTA and FQGNSA. The trim removed 5 bases at V and 5 bases at J, leaving 8 bases unmatched. Sequencing was performed with immunoSEQ multiplex PCR; in TCRdb, only in-frame clones are kept and a portion is missing. The sample has around 41,000 clones, about 94% seen once. This clonotype was obtained from a man aged 60-69 years in good health. The rearrangement joins TRBV7-2 to TRBJ2-5, with 16 bases fitting TRBD2. Sequencing was carried out using blood. CDR3 nucleotides: TGTGCCAGCAGCGCCGGGACGGGACTAGCGGGAGGGGAGACCCAGTACTTC. Its translation is CASSAGTGLAGGETQYF.